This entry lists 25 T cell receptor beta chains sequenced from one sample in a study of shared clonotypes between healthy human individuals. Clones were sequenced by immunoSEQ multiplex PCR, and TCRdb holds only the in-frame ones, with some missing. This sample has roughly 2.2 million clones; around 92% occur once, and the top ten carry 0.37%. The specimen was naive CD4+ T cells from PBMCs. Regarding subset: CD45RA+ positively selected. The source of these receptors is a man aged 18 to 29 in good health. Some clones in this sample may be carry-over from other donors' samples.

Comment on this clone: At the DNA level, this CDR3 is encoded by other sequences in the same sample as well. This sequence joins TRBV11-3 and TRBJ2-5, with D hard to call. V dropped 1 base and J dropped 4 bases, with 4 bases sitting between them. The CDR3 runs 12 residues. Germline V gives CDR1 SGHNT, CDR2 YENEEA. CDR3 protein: CASSLGPETQYF. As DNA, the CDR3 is TGTGCCAGCAGCTTAGGTCCAGAGACCCAGTACTTC.

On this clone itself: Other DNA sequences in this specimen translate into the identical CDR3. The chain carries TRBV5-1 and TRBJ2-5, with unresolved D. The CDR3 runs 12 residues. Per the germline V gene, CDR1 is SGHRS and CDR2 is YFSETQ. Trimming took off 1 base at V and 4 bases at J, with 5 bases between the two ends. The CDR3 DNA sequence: TGCGCCAGCAGCTTGCGCGGAGAGACCCAGTACTTC. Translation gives CASSLRGETQYF.

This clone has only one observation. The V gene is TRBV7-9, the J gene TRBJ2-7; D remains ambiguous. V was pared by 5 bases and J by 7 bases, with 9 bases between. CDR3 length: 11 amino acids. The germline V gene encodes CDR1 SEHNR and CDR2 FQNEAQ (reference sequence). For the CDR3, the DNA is TGTGCCAGCAGCCATACGTGGGAGCAGTACTTC. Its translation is CASSHTWEQYF.

CDR3 region: CASRAGGPYNEQFF. In DNA form, the CDR3 reads TGTGCCAGCAGGGCGGGAGGGCCCTACAATGAGCAGTTCTTC. J is TRBJ2-1 and V is TRBV25-1; TRBD2 matches 9 bases. This CDR3 has 14 amino acids. Per germline, CDR1 MGHDK and CDR2 SYGVNS. V was pared by 6 bases and J by 2 bases, with 2 bases of the junction left unmatched.

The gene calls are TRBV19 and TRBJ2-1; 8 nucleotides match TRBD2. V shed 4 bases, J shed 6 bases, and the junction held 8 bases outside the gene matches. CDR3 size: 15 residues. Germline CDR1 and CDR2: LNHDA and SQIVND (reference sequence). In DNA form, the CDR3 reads TGTGCCAGTAGTAAGTCACTAGCGGAATTCAATGAGCAGTTCTTC. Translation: CASSKSLAEFNEQFF.

The CDR3 DNA reads TGTGCCAGTAGTATAGGTGGGACCTTACTCGAGCAGTTCTTC. This sequence encodes CASSIGGTLLEQFF. The chain employs TRBV19 and TRBJ2-1; D may correspond to TRBD1 or TRBD2 (5 bases each). Trimming removed 1 base from V and 10 bases from J, with 14 bases in between. The CDR3 runs to 14 residues. Per germline, CDR1 LNHDA and CDR2 SQIVND (reference sequence).

The CDR3 coding sequence is TGTGCCAGCAGCTCCCAAACTTTCAGGGGAGATACGCAGTATTTT. Encoded protein: CASSSQTFRGDTQYF. The genes are TRBV11-2 and TRBJ2-3, with D possibly being TRBD1 (6 bases). The CDR3 extends over 15 amino acids. V lost 4 bases, J lost 5 bases, and 16 bases lay in between. Germline loops: CDR1 SGHAT, CDR2 FQNNGV.

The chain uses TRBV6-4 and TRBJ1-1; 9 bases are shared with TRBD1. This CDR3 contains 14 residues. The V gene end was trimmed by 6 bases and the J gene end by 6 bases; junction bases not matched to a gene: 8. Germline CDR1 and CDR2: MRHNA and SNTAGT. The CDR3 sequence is CASSNTGGRAEAFF. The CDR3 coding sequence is TGTGCCAGCAGCAATACAGGGGGCCGGGCTGAAGCTTTCTTT.

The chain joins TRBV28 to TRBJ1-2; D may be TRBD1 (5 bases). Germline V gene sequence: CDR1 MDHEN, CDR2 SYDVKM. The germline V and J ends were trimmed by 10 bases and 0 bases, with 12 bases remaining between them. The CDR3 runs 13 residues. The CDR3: CATQGQPNYGYTF. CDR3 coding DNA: TGTGCCACCCAGGGTCAGCCTAACTATGGCTACACCTTC.

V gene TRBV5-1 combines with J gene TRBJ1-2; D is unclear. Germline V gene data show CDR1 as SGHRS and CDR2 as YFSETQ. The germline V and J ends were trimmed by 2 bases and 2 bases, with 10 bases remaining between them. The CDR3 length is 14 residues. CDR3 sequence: CASSFRSSNYGYTF. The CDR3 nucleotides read TGCGCCAGCAGCTTCCGTAGCTCGAACTATGGCTACACCTTC.

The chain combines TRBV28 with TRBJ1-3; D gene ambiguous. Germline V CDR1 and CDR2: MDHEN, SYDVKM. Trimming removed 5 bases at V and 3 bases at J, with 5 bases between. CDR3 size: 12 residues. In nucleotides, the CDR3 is TGTGCCAGCAGTCCGAATGGAAACACCATATATTTT. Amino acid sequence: CASSPNGNTIYF.

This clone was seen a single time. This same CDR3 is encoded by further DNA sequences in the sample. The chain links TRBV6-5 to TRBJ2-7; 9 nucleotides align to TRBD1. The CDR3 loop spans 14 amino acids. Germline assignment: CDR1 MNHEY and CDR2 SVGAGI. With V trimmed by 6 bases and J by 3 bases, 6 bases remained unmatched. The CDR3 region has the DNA TGTGCCAGCAGCTATATGGACAGGGGCTACGAGCAGTACTTC. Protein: CASSYMDRGYEQYF.

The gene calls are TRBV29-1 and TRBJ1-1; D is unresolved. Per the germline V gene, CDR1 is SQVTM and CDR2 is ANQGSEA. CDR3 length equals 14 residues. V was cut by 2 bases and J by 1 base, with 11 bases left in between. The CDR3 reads CSVELYASNTEAFF. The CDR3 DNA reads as TGCAGCGTTGAATTATACGCTTCGAACACTGAAGCTTTCTTT.

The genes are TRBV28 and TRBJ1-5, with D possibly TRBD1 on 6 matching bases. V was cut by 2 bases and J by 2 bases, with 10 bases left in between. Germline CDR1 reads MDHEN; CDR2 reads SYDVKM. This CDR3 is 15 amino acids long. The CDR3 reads CASSLAGDGNQPQHF. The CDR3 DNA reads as TGTGCCAGCAGTTTAGCAGGGGACGGCAATCAGCCCCAGCATTTT.

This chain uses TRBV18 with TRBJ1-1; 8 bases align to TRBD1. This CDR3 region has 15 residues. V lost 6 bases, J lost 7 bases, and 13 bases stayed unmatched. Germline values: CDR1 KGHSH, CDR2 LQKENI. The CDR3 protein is CASSPPGQGGGEAFF. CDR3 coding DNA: TGTGCCAGCTCTCCCCCCGGACAGGGCGGGGGTGAAGCTTTCTTT.

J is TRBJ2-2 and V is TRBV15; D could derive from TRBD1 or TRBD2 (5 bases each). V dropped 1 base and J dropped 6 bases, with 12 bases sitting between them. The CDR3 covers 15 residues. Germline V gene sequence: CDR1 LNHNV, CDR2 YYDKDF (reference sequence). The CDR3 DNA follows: TGTGCCACCAGCAGAGTAAACCGGGGACCCGGGGAGCTGTTTTTT. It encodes CATSRVNRGPGELFF.

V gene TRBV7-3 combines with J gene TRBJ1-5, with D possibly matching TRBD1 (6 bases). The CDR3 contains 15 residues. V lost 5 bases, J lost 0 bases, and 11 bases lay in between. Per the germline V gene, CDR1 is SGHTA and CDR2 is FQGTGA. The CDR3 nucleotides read TGTGCCAGCAGCCCCGGACAGAATAGCAATCAGCCCCAGCATTTT. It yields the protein CASSPGQNSNQPQHF.

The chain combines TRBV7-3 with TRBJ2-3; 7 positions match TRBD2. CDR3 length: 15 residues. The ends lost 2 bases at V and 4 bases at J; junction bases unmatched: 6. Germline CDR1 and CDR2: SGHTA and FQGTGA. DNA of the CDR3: TGTGCCAGCAGCTTATTTTCCGCGGGGGCAGATACGCAGTATTTT. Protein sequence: CASSLFSAGADTQYF.

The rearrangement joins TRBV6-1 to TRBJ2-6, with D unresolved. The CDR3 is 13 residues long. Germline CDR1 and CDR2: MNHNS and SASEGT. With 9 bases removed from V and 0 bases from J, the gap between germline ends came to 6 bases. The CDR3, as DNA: TGTGCCAGTAAAAGCTCTGGGGCCAACGTCCTGACTTTC. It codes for CASKSSGANVLTF.

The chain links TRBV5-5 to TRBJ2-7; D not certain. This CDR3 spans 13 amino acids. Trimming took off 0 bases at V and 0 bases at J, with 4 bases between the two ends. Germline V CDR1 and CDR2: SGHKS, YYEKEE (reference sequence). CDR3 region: CASSLGVSYEQYF. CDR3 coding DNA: TGTGCCAGCAGCTTGGGGGTCTCCTACGAGCAGTACTTC.

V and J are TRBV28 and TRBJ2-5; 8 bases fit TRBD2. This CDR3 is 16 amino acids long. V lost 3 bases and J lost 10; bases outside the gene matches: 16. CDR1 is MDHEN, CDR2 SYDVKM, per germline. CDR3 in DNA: TGTGCCAGCAGTTTGGGGTACCGGCCGGGGGGGAAGATCCAGTACTTC. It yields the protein CASSLGYRPGGKIQYF.

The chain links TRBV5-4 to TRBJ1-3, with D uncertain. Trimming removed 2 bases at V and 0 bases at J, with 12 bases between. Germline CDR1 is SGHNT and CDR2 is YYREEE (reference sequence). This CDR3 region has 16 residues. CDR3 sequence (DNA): TGTGCCAGCAGCTTAATGTCTGCGGCCTCTGGAAACACCATATATTTT. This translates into CASSLMSAASGNTIYF.

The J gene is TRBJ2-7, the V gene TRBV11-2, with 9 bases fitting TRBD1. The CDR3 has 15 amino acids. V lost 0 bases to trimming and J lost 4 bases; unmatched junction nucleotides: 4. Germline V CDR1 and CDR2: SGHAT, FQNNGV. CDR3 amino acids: CASSLDPGQGYEQYF. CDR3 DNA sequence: TGTGCCAGCAGCTTAGACCCGGGACAGGGTTACGAGCAGTACTTC.

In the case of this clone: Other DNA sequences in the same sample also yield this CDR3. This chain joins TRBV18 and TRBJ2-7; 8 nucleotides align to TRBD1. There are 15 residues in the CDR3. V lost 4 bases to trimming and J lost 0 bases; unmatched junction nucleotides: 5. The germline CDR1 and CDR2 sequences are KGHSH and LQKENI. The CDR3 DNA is TGTGCCAGCTCACTGGGACAGGTGAGCTCCTACGAGCAGTACTTC. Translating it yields CASSLGQVSSYEQYF.

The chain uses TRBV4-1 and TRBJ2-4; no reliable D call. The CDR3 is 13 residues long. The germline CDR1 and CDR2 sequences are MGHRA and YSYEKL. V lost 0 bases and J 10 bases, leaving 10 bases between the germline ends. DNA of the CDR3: TGCGCCAGCAGCCAAGATCAGGCTGGGATTCAGTACTTC. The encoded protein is CASSQDQAGIQYF.